The present entry profiles one T cell receptor (beta chain) with its context. Germline CDR1 SGHTS, CDR2 YDEGEE. The CDR3 totals 14 residues. V was shortened by 2 bases and J by 0 bases, with 8 bases between the two germline ends. Assay used: immunoSEQ multiplex PCR; TCRdb lists only in-frame clones, some missing. This table holds some 38,000 clones, around nine tenths found once. The data belong to a study of T cell changes during pregnancy in multiple sclerosis. This chain uses TRBV5-8 with TRBJ2-5; tentative D call: TRBD1 (6 bases). Sample: CD4+ T cells from peripheral blood mononuclear cells, taken in the second trimester of pregnancy. This sequence originates from a female donor in good health, enrolled as a control in a pregnancy study. The CDR3 DNA is TGTGCCAGCAGCTTTCAGGGGAACCAAGAGACCCAGTACTTC. Amino acids: CASSFQGNQETQYF.